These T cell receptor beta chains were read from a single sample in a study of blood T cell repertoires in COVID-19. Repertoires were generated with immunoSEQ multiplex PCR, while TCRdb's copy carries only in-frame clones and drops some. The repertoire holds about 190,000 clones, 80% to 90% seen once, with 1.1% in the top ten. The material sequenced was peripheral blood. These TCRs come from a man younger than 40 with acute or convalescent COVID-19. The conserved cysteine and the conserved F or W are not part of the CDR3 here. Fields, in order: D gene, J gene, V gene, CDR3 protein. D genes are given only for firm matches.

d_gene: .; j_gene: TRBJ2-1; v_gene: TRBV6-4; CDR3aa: ASSAQSAAIEQF
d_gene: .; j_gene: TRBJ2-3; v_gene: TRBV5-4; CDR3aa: ASSLGPAASTDTQY
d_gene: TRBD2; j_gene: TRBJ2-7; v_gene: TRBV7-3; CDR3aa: ASSLSGGSYEQY
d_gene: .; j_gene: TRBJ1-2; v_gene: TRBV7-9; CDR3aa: ASSSAPGDAGYT
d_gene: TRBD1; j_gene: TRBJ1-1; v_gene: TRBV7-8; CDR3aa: ASSYGDRADTEAF
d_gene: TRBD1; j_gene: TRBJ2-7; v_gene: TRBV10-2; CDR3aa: ASSRTTGYEQY
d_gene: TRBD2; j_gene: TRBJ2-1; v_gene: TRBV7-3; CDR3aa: ASSLGTSGRLNEQF
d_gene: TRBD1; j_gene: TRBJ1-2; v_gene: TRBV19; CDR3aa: ASSSVSGGIYGYT
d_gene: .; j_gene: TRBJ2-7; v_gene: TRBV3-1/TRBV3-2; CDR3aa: ASSHFSDNQY
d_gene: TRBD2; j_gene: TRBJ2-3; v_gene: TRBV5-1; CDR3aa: ASSGTGGRTDTQY
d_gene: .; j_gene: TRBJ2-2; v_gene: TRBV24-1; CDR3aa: ATSDGTPPGELF
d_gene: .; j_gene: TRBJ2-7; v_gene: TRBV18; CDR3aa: ASSPLSTYEQY
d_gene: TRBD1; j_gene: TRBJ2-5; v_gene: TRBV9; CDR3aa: ASSPSPTGGKETQY
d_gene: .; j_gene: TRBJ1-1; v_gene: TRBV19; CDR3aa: ASSIRDRNTEAF
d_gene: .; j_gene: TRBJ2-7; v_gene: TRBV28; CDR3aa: ASSFTLSFEQY
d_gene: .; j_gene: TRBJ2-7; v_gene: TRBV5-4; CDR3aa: ASSQGLTAYEQY
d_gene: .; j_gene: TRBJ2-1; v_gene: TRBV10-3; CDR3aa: AISAARGYNEQF
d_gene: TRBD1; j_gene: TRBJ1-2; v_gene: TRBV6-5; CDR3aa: ASSPRGQSIGYT
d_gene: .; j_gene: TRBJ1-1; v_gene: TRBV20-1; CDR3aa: SADEATEAF
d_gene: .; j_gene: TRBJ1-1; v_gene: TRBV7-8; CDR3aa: ASSFGLNTEAF